This entry lists 23 T cell receptor beta chains sequenced from one sample in a study of blood T cell repertoires in COVID-19. Sequencing was performed with immunoSEQ multiplex PCR; in TCRdb, only in-frame clones are kept and a portion is missing. This table holds roughly 230,000 clones, roughly 80% found once. The sequenced sample consisted of PBMCs or T cells enriched from blood (not recorded which). These receptors came from a man aged 50-60 years who had recovered from COVID-19.

CDR3 coding DNA: TGTGCCACCAGCAGAGAGGCGGGAGTCGGAGATGAGCAGTTCTTC. As protein: CATSREAGVGDEQFF. The chain links TRBV15 to TRBJ2-1; 7 bases map to TRBD2. Germline-derived CDR1 and CDR2 are LNHNV and YYDKDF (reference sequence). Losses at the gene ends were 0 bases for V and 8 bases for J; bases not matched to a gene: 7. The CDR3 is 15 residues long.

The chain uses TRBV19 and TRBJ1-1; TRBD1 matches 9 bases. After removal of 3 bases from V and 1 base from J, the junction contained 6 bases not matched to a gene. The length of the CDR3 is 16 residues. The germline V gene has CDR1 LNHDA and CDR2 SQIVND (reference sequence). CDR3 in amino acids: CASSISRQGGNTEAFF. The DNA of the CDR3 is TGTGCCAGTAGTATCTCCAGACAGGGGGGGAACACTGAAGCTTTCTTT.

The chain combines TRBV9 with TRBJ2-3; TRBD1 is a possible D gene (5 bases). CDR3 length: 14 residues. Germline-derived CDR1 and CDR2 are SGDLS and YYNGEE. Trimming stripped 0 bases from V and 6 bases from J, with 11 bases between. CDR3 loop: CASSVGAGKDTQYF. CDR3 in DNA: TGTGCCAGCAGCGTAGGGGCAGGGAAGGATACGCAGTATTTT.

The chain links TRBV19 to TRBJ2-3; possible D gene TRBD2, 6 bases. V was clipped by 6 bases and J by 7 bases, with 20 bases between them. The CDR3 sequence is 15 residues long. Germline CDR1 LNHDA, CDR2 SQIVND (reference sequence). The chain's CDR3 is CASRPGPGVENTQYF. The CDR3 DNA follows: TGTGCCAGTAGACCGGGCCCGGGGGTTGAGAATACGCAGTATTTT. Full variable domain (remainder filled in from reference TRBV19 and TRBJ2-3): DGGITQSPKYLFRKEGQNVTLSCEQNLNHDAMYWYRQDPGQGLRLIYYSQIVNDFQKGDIAEGYSVSREKKESFPLTVTSAQKNPTAFYLCASRPGPGVENTQYFGPGTRLTVL.

Concerning this clone: Just one base apart from a much larger clone, this may be a read error. The rearrangement uses TRBV5-6 and TRBJ2-7; 8 bases agree with TRBD1. The germline V gene has CDR1 SGHDT and CDR2 YYEEEE. V lost 1 base, J lost 4 bases, and 1 base stayed unmatched. The CDR3 is 13 amino acids. The CDR3 sequence: CASSLTGGYEQYF. The CDR3, as DNA: TGTGCCAGCAGCTTGACAGGGGGGTACGAGCAGTACTTC.

The chain links TRBV7-3 to TRBJ2-7; D might be TRBD1 (6 bases). The CDR3 is 13 residues long. The ends were cut back, 3 bases at V and 7 bases at J, with 13 bases in the middle. Germline V CDR1 and CDR2: SGHTA, FQGTGA. DNA of the CDR3: TGTGCCAGCAGCTTCTCACAGGGAAGGGAGCAGTACTTC. It specifies CASSFSQGREQYF.

The chain is built from TRBV2 and TRBJ1-5, with D perhaps TRBD1 (6 bases). Germline CDR1 SNHLY, CDR2 FYNNEI. V lost 5 bases and J 5 bases, leaving 19 bases between the germline ends. The CDR3 length is 16 residues. This CDR3 is CASSLQGPLVHQPQHF. In nucleotides, the CDR3 is TGTGCCAGCAGTCTACAGGGCCCCCTCGTCCATCAGCCCCAGCATTTT.

The chain recombines TRBV7-2 with TRBJ1-3; D may be TRBD1 (5 bases). From germline, CDR1 is SGHTA and CDR2 FQGNSA. The V gene lost 3 bases and the J gene lost 0 bases, with 15 bases spanning the gap. The CDR3 sequence is 17 residues long. CDR3 residues: CASSFSPMGGSGNTIYF. The CDR3 coding sequence is TGTGCCAGCAGCTTTTCCCCAATGGGGGGCTCTGGAAACACCATATATTTT. The whole variable domain, remainder taken from reference TRBV7-2 and TRBJ1-3, is GAGVSQSPSNKVTEKGKDVELRCDPISGHTALYWYRQSLGQGLEFLIYFQGNSAPDKSGLPSDRFSAERTGGSVSTLTIQRTQQEDSAVYLCASSFSPMGGSGNTIYFGEGSWLTVV.

This chain joins TRBV5-3 and TRBJ2-7, with 8 bases fitting TRBD1. TRBV5-3 is an ORF; its function is uncertain. Trimming took 0 bases from V and 4 from J; bases not matched to a gene: 9. The CDR3 spans 16 residues. CDR3 residues: CARSLALQGVQYEQYF. In DNA form, the CDR3 reads TGTGCCAGAAGCTTGGCCTTACAGGGGGTCCAATACGAGCAGTACTTC.

The chain couples TRBV4-1 to TRBJ1-6; 12 nucleotides line up with TRBD1. CDR1 is MGHRA and CDR2 is YSYEKL in the germline V gene. The V and J ends lost 3 bases and 13 bases, in that order; junction bases with no gene match: 7. The CDR3 runs 15 residues. The CDR3, as DNA: TGCGCCAGCAGCCAGGCCGGGACAGGGGGCATGCCCCTCCACTTT. Protein product: CASSQAGTGGMPLHF.

V usage is TRBV7-3 and J usage is TRBJ1-6; D is undetermined. The length of the CDR3 is 13 residues. Germline V lookup: CDR1 SGHTA, CDR2 FQGTGA. V shed 5 bases and J shed 10 bases, with 12 bases lying between them. The CDR3 is CASSPRPPSPLHF. The CDR3 coding sequence is TGTGCCAGCAGCCCTAGGCCGCCCTCACCCCTCCACTTT.

The rearrangement links TRBV3-1 (or the pseudogene TRBV3-2) to TRBJ1-4, with D tentatively TRBD1 (6 bases). Deletions cut 3 bases from V and 3 bases from J, with 11 bases between. From germline, CDR1 is LGHDT and CDR2 YNNKEL (reference sequence). The CDR3 spans 15 residues. The CDR3 bases are TGTGCCAGCAGCCATGGGCAGGGGCCTAATGAAAAACTGTTTTTT. This sequence encodes CASSHGQGPNEKLFF.

In its sample, this clone was seen a few times. This rearrangement joins TRBV7-9 to TRBJ2-7; the D gene is possibly TRBD2 (5 bases). Germline values: CDR1 SEHNR, CDR2 FQNEAQ (reference sequence). The V gene lost 4 bases and the J gene lost 6 bases, with 10 bases spanning the gap. This CDR3 region has 12 residues. The CDR3 loop reads CASSSHEGEQYF. CDR3 DNA sequence: TGTGCCAGCAGCTCCCATGAGGGCGAGCAGTACTTC.

This clone was recorded only once. CDR3 sequence: CASSPRTGPNYGYTF. For the CDR3, the DNA is TGTGCCAGCAGCCCGCGGACAGGGCCGAACTATGGCTACACCTTC. The V call is TRBV14, the J call TRBJ1-2; 8 bases are a match to TRBD1. The CDR3 is made up of 15 amino acids. Germline loops: CDR1 SGHDN, CDR2 FVKESK. The junction had 6 bases not matched to a gene; V was cut back by 4 bases and J by 2 bases. The full variable domain, rest sourced from reference TRBV14 and TRBJ1-2, is EAGVTQFPSHSVIEKGQTVTLRCDPISGHDNLYWYRRVMGKEIKFLLHFVKESKQDESGMPNNRFLAERTGGTYSTLKVQPAELEDSGVYFCASSPRTGPNYGYTFGSGTRLTVV.

The chain carries TRBV6-2 or TRBV6-3 and TRBJ2-3, with a possible D match to TRBD2 (5 bases). The V and J ends lost 2 bases and 0 bases respectively, with 12 bases between them. CDR1 MNHEY and CDR2 SVGEGT come from the germline V gene. This CDR3 contains 16 residues. CDR3 nucleotide sequence: TGTGCCAGCAGTTACGGCCCGGGAACTAGCACAGATACGCAGTATTTT. Protein sequence: CASSYGPGTSTDTQYF.

The rearrangement uses TRBV19 and TRBJ2-1; 16 nucleotides agree with TRBD2. Trimming at V came to 6 bases and at J to 7 bases, leaving 21 bases not matched to a gene. The length of the CDR3 is 21 residues. Germline V gene lookup returns CDR1 LNHDA and CDR2 SQIVND (reference sequence). The CDR3 region has the DNA TGTGCCAGTAGCCTAAATAGGGGACTAGCGGGAGGGGTAGGGGGGCGAAATGAGCAGTTCTTC. It yields the protein CASSLNRGLAGGVGGRNEQFF. Based on the CDR3 plus reference TRBV19 and TRBJ2-1, the full variable domain is DGGITQSPKYLFRKEGQNVTLSCEQNLNHDAMYWYRQDPGQGLRLIYYSQIVNDFQKGDIAEGYSVSREKKESFPLTVTSAQKNPTAFYLCASSLNRGLAGGVGGRNEQFFGPGTRLTVL.

The chain is built from TRBV7-9 and TRBJ1-4; D is possibly TRBD1 (5 bases). The V and J ends lost 1 base and 7 bases respectively, with 16 bases between them. The CDR3 covers 16 residues. Germline CDR1 SEHNR, CDR2 FQNEAQ (reference sequence). CDR3 sequence: CASSLEFMTDSEKLFF. CDR3 nucleotide sequence: TGTGCCAGCAGCTTAGAGTTTATGACAGACTCTGAAAAACTGTTTTTT.

Concerning this clone itself: Other DNA sequences in the same sample also yield this CDR3. The chain joins TRBV18 to TRBJ2-7; D is unclear. The V end was cut by 2 bases, the J end by 2 bases, with 7 bases between. The CDR3 length is 13 residues. In germline, CDR1 is KGHSH, CDR2 LQKENI. CDR3 DNA sequence: TGTGCCAGCTCACCAAACCGCGCCTACGAGCAGTACTTC. Amino acids: CASSPNRAYEQYF.

The chain combines TRBV20-1 with TRBJ2-3, with no clear D. Per germline, CDR1 DFQATT and CDR2 SNEGSKA (reference sequence). The ends were cut back, 7 bases at V and 4 bases at J, with 3 bases in the middle. This CDR3 has 9 residues. CDR3 bases: TGCAGTGTCTCAGATACGCAGTATTTT. Encoded protein: CSVSDTQYF.

CDR3 in DNA: TGTGCCAGTAGTGGGCCCTCGAGGGGGTACAATGAGCAGTTCTTC. Protein sequence: CASSGPSRGYNEQFF. The V gene is TRBV19, the J gene TRBJ2-1; TRBD1 is a possible D gene (6 bases). V was trimmed by 5 bases and J by 4 bases, leaving 15 bases between them. Germline lookup yields CDR1 LNHDA and CDR2 SQIVND (reference sequence). This CDR3 has 15 residues.

The V gene is TRBV11-3, the J gene TRBJ2-2, with TRBD2 matching 9 bases. Germline CDR1 is SGHNT and CDR2 is YENEEA. V shed 5 bases, J shed 1 base, and the junction held 14 bases outside the gene matches. There are 19 residues in the CDR3. The CDR3, as DNA: TGTGCCAGCAGCCCTGGACCTGGGCTAGCGGGAAGGAACACCGGGGAGCTGTTTTTT. Protein product: CASSPGPGLAGRNTGELFF.

V gene TRBV7-9 combines with J gene TRBJ2-3; TRBD2 agrees at 8 bases. J lost 6 bases, V lost 5 bases, and 7 bases had no gene match. The V gene's germline CDR1 is SEHNR and CDR2 FQNEAQ (reference sequence). The CDR3 loop spans 14 amino acids. DNA of the CDR3: TGTGCCAGCAGCCGGGGGGGCCGAGGGGATACGCAGTATTTT. Its protein is CASSRGGRGDTQYF.

CDR3 protein: CASSLGENYEQYF. In nucleotides, the CDR3 is TGCGCCAGCAGCTTGGGAGAAAACTACGAGCAGTACTTC. The chain uses TRBV5-1 and TRBJ2-7; D call uncertain. This CDR3 region has 13 residues. From germline, CDR1 is SGHRS and CDR2 YFSETQ. V lost 0 bases and J lost 3, with 7 bases in between.